A single T cell receptor beta chain is shown here with its context. This specimen belongs to a study of blood T cell repertoires in COVID-19. About the study: The United States, Italy and Spain provided the acute and convalescent COVID-19 samples.

Assay: immunoSEQ multiplex PCR; the TCRdb copy retains only in-frame clones and omits some. The sample records some 250,000 clones, over 75% being singletons. Germline loops: CDR1 SGHAT, CDR2 FQNNGV. The CDR3 runs to 17 residues. Losses at the gene ends were 5 bases for V and 3 bases for J; bases not matched to a gene: 11. This rearrangement joins TRBV11-2 to TRBJ2-5; 11 bases agree with TRBD2. The TCR originated in a woman under 40 with acute or convalescent COVID-19. Sequenced: peripheral blood. CDR3 DNA sequence: TGTGCCAGCAGCCTAACTAGAGAGGGACTAGCGGAAGAGACCCAGTACTTC. Translating gives CASSLTREGLAEETQYF.